The clone carrying this TCR beta chain was recorded once. V shed 0 bases, J shed 9 bases, and the junction held 9 bases outside the gene matches. This CDR3 is 15 amino acids long. Germline values: CDR1 SGHRS, CDR2 YFSETQ. Data came from immunoSEQ multiplex PCR; TCRdb stores just in-frame clones and leaves some out. The profile shows approximately 7,400 clones, 48% of them singletons. These newly diagnosed stage II-IVA oral cavity squamous cell carcinoma patients had no prior systemic or radiation treatment. The patients had HPV-negative, locally advanced oral cavity squamous cell carcinoma. The data belong to a study of neoadjuvant anti-PD-1 for oral cavity cancer. Overall study: Most patients had three to four biweekly doses of 3 mg/kg nivolumab before resection. Patients without progression got a fourth dose around day 43.

This clonotype was sampled from a person aged 40-85 years with oral cavity squamous cell carcinoma. The gene calls are TRBV5-1 and TRBJ2-1; 7 bases are a match to TRBD2. The material sequenced was tumor tissue, taken before nivolumab (anti-PD-1) treatment. Written as DNA, the CDR3 is TGCGCCAGCAGCTTGGTTGGCGGGAGCCCCGGTGAGCAGTTCTTC. This translates into CASSLVGGSPGEQFF.